Listed here are 32 T cell receptor beta chains from one sample, sequenced in a study of brain T cells in children with intractable seizures. Here immunoSEQ multiplex PCR was the method, and the copy in TCRdb shows in-frame clones only, minus some. This sample has roughly 8,700 clones; 65% to 70% occur once, and the top ten carry more than 15%. Only cases whose brain tissue showed the highest T cell transcript signatures were sequenced. The material sequenced was resected brain tissue, taken at surgery. These receptors came from a girl aged 2-10 years with tuberous sclerosis and intractable seizures.

The chain recombines TRBV12-3 or TRBV12-4 with TRBJ1-2; the D is unclear. V was cut by 2 bases and J by 8 bases, with 12 bases left in between. This CDR3 spans 13 amino acids. In DNA, the CDR3 is TGTGCCAGCAGTTTAAATGGGGTGGAAGGCTACACCTTC. This encodes CASSLNGVEGYTF.

The V call is TRBV9, the J call TRBJ2-3; D uncertain. CDR1 is SGDLS and CDR2 is YYNGEE in the germline V gene. CDR3 length: 15 residues. V lost 0 bases to trimming and J lost 2 bases, with 10 bases between them. The CDR3 reads CASSVEIGITDTQYF. CDR3 sequence (DNA): TGTGCCAGCAGCGTAGAAATAGGCATCACAGATACGCAGTATTTT.

The chain has TRBV2 and TRBJ2-5, with D possibly being TRBD1 (6 bases). The CDR3 extends over 17 amino acids. V dropped 5 bases and J dropped 4 bases, with 23 bases sitting between them. The germline V gene has CDR1 SNHLY and CDR2 FYNNEI. CDR3 protein: CASSTQGDITSRETQYF. CDR3 coding DNA: TGTGCCAGCAGTACCCAAGGGGACATAACGAGCCGAGAGACCCAGTACTTC.

This clone has a handful of counts. The chain links TRBV5-4 to TRBJ1-1; TRBD1 is a possible D gene (5 bases). The CDR3 is 15 amino acids. V lost 4 bases, J lost 4 bases, and 17 bases lay in between. Germline V CDR1 and CDR2: SGHNT, YYREEE (reference sequence). The CDR3 is CASSRGQGRGTEAFF. In DNA, the CDR3 is TGTGCCAGCAGCAGGGGCCAGGGAAGAGGCACTGAAGCTTTCTTT.

This chain connects TRBV7-8 to TRBJ2-3, with D possibly being TRBD2 (6 bases). CDR1 is SGHVS, CDR2 FQNEAQ, per germline. Trimming left V 3 bases short and J 8 bases short, with 9 bases between. The CDR3 contains 12 residues. CDR3 in amino acids: CASSFGGGTQYF. CDR3 DNA: TGTGCCAGCAGCTTCGGGGGAGGTACGCAGTATTTT.

The gene calls are TRBV4-1 and TRBJ1-1; possible D gene TRBD1, 5 bases. Germline V gene sequence: CDR1 MGHRA, CDR2 YSYEKL. There are 16 residues in the CDR3. Trimming cost V 2 bases and J 6 bases, with 19 bases left between them. This chain's CDR3 is CASSQMGQDGGAEAFF. The CDR3 nucleotides are TGCGCCAGCAGCCAAATGGGTCAGGACGGGGGAGCTGAAGCTTTCTTT.

By sample fraction, this clone is large (0.1 to 1%). CDR3 DNA sequence: TGTGCCAGCAGCCCGAGCGGGGGTTTCCAAGAGACCCAGTACTTC. It is translated as CASSPSGGFQETQYF. This chain uses TRBV7-8 with TRBJ2-5; 8 nucleotides match TRBD2. This CDR3 region has 15 residues. Germline V CDR1 and CDR2: SGHVS, FQNEAQ. The V and J ends lost 5 bases and 1 base, in that order; junction bases with no gene match: 6.

The chain employs TRBV9 and TRBJ1-1; TRBD1 might be the D (5 bases). The germline V and J ends were trimmed by 4 bases and 8 bases, with 9 bases remaining between them. Germline-derived CDR1 and CDR2 are SGDLS and YYNGEE. This CDR3 has 11 residues. The CDR3 is CASSPGTEAFF. CDR3 coding DNA: TGTGCCAGCAGCCCCGGGACGGAAGCTTTCTTT. The full variable domain, with the rest looked up from reference TRBV9 and TRBJ1-1, is DSGVTQTPKHLITATGQRVTLRCSPRSGDLSVYWYQQSLDQGLQFLIQYYNGEERAKGNILERFSAQQFPDLHSELNLSSLELGDSALYFCASSPGTEAFFGQGTRLTVV.

The genes are TRBV6-1 and TRBJ2-7; D possibly uses TRBD1 or TRBD2 (5 bases each). From germline, CDR1 is MNHNS and CDR2 SASEGT. The CDR3 has 17 amino acids. V was trimmed by 3 bases and J by 4 bases, leaving 22 bases between them. The CDR3 region is CASSEDFLLRERYEQYV. The CDR3 coding sequence is TGTGCCAGCAGTGAGGATTTTCTGCTCAGGGAGAGGTACGAGCAGTACGTC.

This clone is large (0.1 to 1%) within its sample. Other nucleotide sequences from this sample produce the same CDR3. The chain is built from TRBV14 and TRBJ2-3; 8 nucleotides align to TRBD2. With 0 bases clipped from V and 3 bases from J, the junction kept 5 bases outside the gene matches. Germline V gives CDR1 SGHDN, CDR2 FVKESK. The CDR3 has 16 residues. CDR3 residues: CASSQDYGTSTDTQYF. CDR3 DNA: TGTGCCAGCAGCCAAGATTATGGGACTAGTACAGATACGCAGTATTTT.

This clone was detected only once. The DNA of the CDR3 is TGTGCCAGCAGTTTTGGCCCGAGGGAAGCTTTCTTT. Protein product: CASSFGPREAFF. The rearrangement links TRBV12-3 or TRBV12-4 to TRBJ1-1; D is undetermined. This CDR3 has 12 amino acids. V lost 3 bases and J 8 bases, leaving 10 bases between the germline ends.

The chain is built from TRBV5-1 and TRBJ2-7, with TRBD2 matching over 7 bases. Per the germline V gene, CDR1 is SGHRS and CDR2 is YFSETQ. The CDR3 runs to 15 residues. Trimming at V came to 0 bases and at J to 6 bases, leaving 9 bases not matched to a gene. The CDR3 nucleotides are TGCGCCAGCAGCTTGGCGGGAGGATCCCTCTCCGAGCAGTACGTC. Residues: CASSLAGGSLSEQYV.

Only one count was recorded for this clone. The chain combines TRBV30 with TRBJ2-3; possible D gene TRBD2, 6 bases. V was cut by 1 base and J by 3 bases, with 17 bases left in between. The CDR3 has 16 residues. The V gene's germline CDR1 is GTSNPN and CDR2 SVGIG (reference sequence). Here the CDR3 reads CAWSEASRGGTDTQYF. CDR3 bases: TGTGCCTGGAGTGAGGCTAGCCGTGGAGGGACAGATACGCAGTATTTT.

This chain joins TRBV6-5 and TRBJ2-7; 8 nucleotides match TRBD1. This CDR3 region has 16 residues. V trimming: 2 bases; J trimming: 6 bases; junction bases outside the gene matches: 12. Germline V gene lookup returns CDR1 MNHEY and CDR2 SVGAGI. For the CDR3, the DNA is TGTGCCAGCAGTTACCCCAGCGAGGACAGGGTGAGCGAGCAGTACGTC. This encodes CASSYPSEDRVSEQYV.

This rearrangement joins TRBV7-2 to TRBJ2-1, with 11 positions matching TRBD2. The V and J ends lost 2 bases and 6 bases, in that order; junction bases with no gene match: 3. The CDR3 covers 15 residues. Germline V lookup: CDR1 SGHTA, CDR2 FQGNSA. CDR3 protein: CASSLLAGGGNEQFF. The DNA of the CDR3 is TGTGCCAGCAGCTTACTAGCGGGGGGTGGCAATGAGCAGTTCTTC.

V gene TRBV10-3 combines with J gene TRBJ2-2, with D perhaps assigned TRBD1 or TRBD2 (5 bases each). Germline V gives CDR1 ENHRY, CDR2 SYGVKD. Trimming left V 9 bases short and J 2 bases short, with 13 bases between. The length of the CDR3 is 14 residues. For the CDR3, the DNA is TGTGCCATATTACAGGAGGTTAACACCGGGGAGCTGTTTTTT. Protein sequence: CAILQEVNTGELFF.

This chain connects TRBV3-1 (or the pseudogene TRBV3-2) to TRBJ1-5; TRBD1 matches 8 bases. CDR1 and CDR2 from the germline V gene are LGHDT and YNNKEL (reference sequence). Trimming cost V 4 bases and J 7 bases; bases outside gene matches: 3. The CDR3 extends over 13 amino acids. The CDR3 sequence is CASSRQGNQPQHF. CDR3 nucleotide sequence: TGTGCCAGCAGCCGACAGGGGAACCAGCCCCAGCATTTT.

Only one count was recorded for this clone. The chain recombines TRBV7-2 with TRBJ1-6; D uncertain. The CDR3 extends over 14 amino acids. Looked up from germline, CDR1 is SGHTA and CDR2 is FQGNSA. Trimming stripped 5 bases from V and 4 bases from J, with 9 bases between. CDR3: CASSKGGYNSPLHF. The CDR3 DNA reads TGTGCCAGCAGCAAAGGCGGGTATAATTCACCCCTCCACTTT.

The chain recombines TRBV5-1 with TRBJ1-4, with D maybe TRBD1 (6 bases). Germline V lookup: CDR1 SGHRS, CDR2 YFSETQ. The CDR3 runs 15 residues. V lost 0 bases, J lost 7 bases, and 13 bases lay in between. The CDR3 DNA reads TGCGCCAGCAGCTTGGGAACAGGGATTGGTGAAAAACTGTTTTTT. Its protein is CASSLGTGIGEKLFF.

The chain carries TRBV10-2 and TRBJ2-3, with D possibly TRBD2 on 5 matching bases. CDR1 is WSHSY and CDR2 is SAAADI in the germline V gene. This CDR3 is built from 14 residues. Trimming took 0 bases from V and 9 from J, leaving 13 bases between them. The CDR3 loop reads CASSESRELGTQYF. The CDR3 DNA reads TGCGCCAGCAGTGAGTCGAGGGAGCTGGGGACGCAGTATTTT.

This clone was detected only a few times. The chain recombines TRBV6-4 with TRBJ1-2, with D maybe TRBD1 (5 bases). Germline lookup yields CDR1 MRHNA and CDR2 SNTAGT. V lost 0 bases to trimming and J lost 8 bases, with 13 bases between them. The CDR3 length is 14 residues. The chain's CDR3 is CASSDSQGYRGYTF. The CDR3 bases are TGTGCCAGCAGTGACTCGCAGGGATACAGGGGCTACACCTTC.

The V gene is TRBV19, the J gene TRBJ1-5, with 7 bases that match TRBD1. V gave up 7 bases and J gave up 4 bases; unmatched junction bases: 7. CDR1 is LNHDA, CDR2 SQIVND, per germline (reference sequence). The CDR3 has 14 amino acids. The CDR3 DNA reads as TGTGCCAGTAATCCGGGACAGCGAAATCAGCCCCAGCATTTT. The encoded protein is CASNPGQRNQPQHF.

This chain joins TRBV6-2 or TRBV6-3 and TRBJ1-6, with D possibly matching TRBD1 (6 bases). With 4 bases removed from V and 8 bases from J, the gap between germline ends came to 12 bases. From germline, CDR1 is MNHEY and CDR2 SVGEGT. The CDR3 spans 14 residues. CDR3 sequence reads: CASSFTGIHSPLHF. The CDR3 nucleotides are TGTGCCAGCAGTTTCACAGGGATTCATTCACCCCTCCACTTT.

This chain joins TRBV6-1 and TRBJ2-1; TRBD2 matches 12 bases. After removal of 5 bases from V and 0 bases from J, the junction contained 8 bases not matched to a gene. Germline CDR1 MNHNS, CDR2 SASEGT. This CDR3 is 18 amino acids long. For the CDR3, the DNA is TGTGCCAGCAGTAAAGGGACTAGCGGGTCCCGCTCCTACAATGAGCAGTTCTTC. It codes for CASSKGTSGSRSYNEQFF.

This clone was detected only a few times. At the DNA level, this CDR3 is encoded by other sequences in the same sample as well. V and J are TRBV5-1 and TRBJ1-1, with no clear D. V lost 0 bases to trimming and J lost 1 base, with 4 bases between them. The CDR3 has 13 residues. In germline, CDR1 is SGHRS, CDR2 YFSETQ. As DNA, the CDR3 is TGCGCCAGCAGCTTGGGAGGGAACACTGAAGCTTTCTTT. Amino acids: CASSLGGNTEAFF.

The table lists this clone with a count of one. The chain employs TRBV4-2 and TRBJ2-4; 8 nucleotides align to TRBD1. V shed 2 bases, J shed 0 bases, and the junction held 12 bases outside the gene matches. The germline gives CDR1 LGHNA, CDR2 YNFKEQ. This CDR3 contains 19 residues. The CDR3 is CASSQPGQADALAKNIQYF. The CDR3 DNA is TGTGCCAGCAGCCAACCGGGACAGGCAGACGCTCTAGCCAAAAACATTCAGTACTTC.

The V call is TRBV19, the J call TRBJ1-1; D remains unclear. This CDR3 is built from 11 residues. Trimming shortened V by 7 bases and J by 11 bases, and 14 bases separated the two germline ends. Germline V gives CDR1 LNHDA, CDR2 SQIVND (reference sequence). Here the CDR3 reads CASTDFKRAFF. The CDR3 DNA reads as TGTGCCAGTACCGATTTCAAGCGGGCTTTCTTT.

The chain has TRBV2 and TRBJ1-2; a weak D match, TRBD1 (5 bases). The CDR3 contains 17 residues. V dropped 4 bases and J dropped 1 base, with 19 bases sitting between them. Germline lookup yields CDR1 SNHLY and CDR2 FYNNEI. The CDR3 DNA follows: TGTGCCAGCAGTGGGGAGGACACATGGGGGATTAACTATGGCTACACCTTC. Protein sequence: CASSGEDTWGINYGYTF.

This clone appeared once. The rearrangement joins TRBV3-1 (or the pseudogene TRBV3-2) to TRBJ2-3; 7 positions match TRBD2. CDR3 length: 15 amino acids. The V segment lost 1 base and the J segment 1 base; nucleotides outside the gene matches: 2. Germline V gene sequence: CDR1 LGHDT, CDR2 YNNKEL (reference sequence). As DNA, the CDR3 is TGTGCCAGCAGCCAAGGTCGGGGGGGCACAGATACGCAGTATTTT. It specifies CASSQGRGGTDTQYF.

The chain uses TRBV6-1 and TRBJ1-2; no firm D call. The V gene lost 3 bases and the J gene lost 6 bases, with 8 bases spanning the gap. Per the germline V gene, CDR1 is MNHNS and CDR2 is SASEGT. There are 12 residues in the CDR3. Here the CDR3 DNA reads TGTGCCAGCAGTGAGAGCACCCATGGCTACACCTTC. Its translation: CASSESTHGYTF.

Turning to this clone: Other DNA sequences of this sample code for an identical CDR3. The V and J genes are TRBV20-1 and TRBJ2-3, with D uncertain. The germline V and J ends were trimmed by 6 bases and 6 bases, with 10 bases remaining between them. CDR3 length equals 11 residues. Germline V gene lookup returns CDR1 DFQATT and CDR2 SNEGSKA (reference sequence). This CDR3 is CSAPSWDTQYF. The CDR3 nucleotides read TGCAGTGCACCCTCGTGGGATACGCAGTATTTT.

This chain links TRBV5-3 with TRBJ1-6, with 12 positions matching TRBD1. TRBV5-3 is noted as an ORF with a role that remains uncertain. Unmatched junction bases numbered 12, after V lost 3 bases and J lost 14 bases. The CDR3 runs 16 residues. Here the CDR3 reads CARSSNGTGGWRSLHF. CDR3 DNA sequence: TGTGCCAGAAGCTCGAACGGGACAGGGGGCTGGAGGTCCCTCCACTTT.